Listed here are 28 T cell receptor beta chains from one sample, sequenced in a study of blood T cell repertoires in COVID-19. This table comes from immunoSEQ multiplex PCR, and its TCRdb copy is limited to in-frame clones, with some not included. The sample shows some 220,000 clones, nearly 90% of them seen only once. The sequenced sample was peripheral blood. The receptors shown here come from a woman aged 18-29 years who had recovered from COVID-19.

The chain couples TRBV24-1 to TRBJ2-1; maybe TRBD1 (6 bases). The germline CDR1 and CDR2 sequences are KGHDR and SFDVKD. The V end lost 5 bases, the J end lost 0 bases, and 10 bases lay between the germline ends. The CDR3 sequence is 15 residues long. CDR3 sequence: CATSATGISYNEQFF. For the CDR3, the DNA is TGTGCCACCAGTGCTACAGGGATCTCCTACAATGAGCAGTTCTTC.

This chain joins TRBV4-2 and TRBJ2-5; the match to TRBD2 covers 8 bases. After removal of 2 bases from V and 5 bases from J, the junction contained 7 bases not matched to a gene. From germline, CDR1 is LGHNA and CDR2 YNFKEQ. The CDR3 covers 15 residues. CDR3 DNA sequence: TGTGCCAGCAGCCAAACCGAAGCGGGAGTGGAGACCCAGTACTTC. It codes for CASSQTEAGVETQYF.

The chain recombines TRBV4-2 with TRBJ2-3; 9 nucleotides align to TRBD2. CDR3 size: 19 residues. V was pared by 1 base and J by 2 bases, with 13 bases of the junction left unmatched. Germline CDR1 LGHNA, CDR2 YNFKEQ. CDR3 loop: CASSQGSSGSSDFTDTQYF. The CDR3 DNA sequence: TGTGCCAGCAGCCAAGGTAGTAGCGGGAGTTCTGATTTCACAGATACGCAGTATTTT.

The chain links TRBV6-5 to TRBJ2-5, with a tentative D call TRBD1 (5 bases). V dropped 5 bases and J dropped 7 bases, with 11 bases sitting between them. The CDR3 contains 12 residues. CDR1 and CDR2 (germline): MNHEY, SVGAGI. The CDR3: CASSLQTGTQYF. The DNA of the CDR3 is TGTGCCAGCAGTCTTCAAACAGGGACCCAGTACTTC.

The rearrangement links TRBV19 to TRBJ2-1, with TRBD2 matching over 7 bases. This CDR3 has 14 amino acids. V trimming: 6 bases; J trimming: 6 bases; junction bases outside the gene matches: 8. The germline V gene encodes CDR1 LNHDA and CDR2 SQIVND (reference sequence). The CDR3 DNA reads as TGTGCCAGTAGGCGAGGCGGGAGAGCCAATGAGCAGTTCTTC. It yields the protein CASRRGGRANEQFF.

The genes are TRBV10-3 and TRBJ2-7; maybe TRBD1 (5 bases). The CDR3 loop spans 11 amino acids. Trimming took off 5 bases at V and 3 bases at J, with 5 bases between the two ends. Germline values: CDR1 ENHRY, CDR2 SYGVKD. The CDR3 region has the DNA TGTGCCATCAGTCAGGGCTACGAGCAGTACTTC. It translates to CAISQGYEQYF.

This chain links TRBV5-5 with TRBJ1-1; 7 bases line up with TRBD1. This CDR3 has 14 residues. Germline values: CDR1 SGHKS, CDR2 YYEKEE (reference sequence). J lost 6 bases, V lost 0 bases, and 5 bases had no gene match. The CDR3 DNA sequence: TGTGCCAGCAGCTTGGAAGGGGGCTCCCCTGAAGCTTTCTTT. It codes for CASSLEGGSPEAFF. The whole variable domain, filled in from reference TRBV5-5 and TRBJ1-1, reads DAGVTQSPTHLIKTRGQQVTLRCSPISGHKSVSWYQQVLGQGPQFIFQYYEKEERGRGNFPDRFSARQFPNYSSELNVNALLLGDSALYLCASSLEGGSPEAFFGQGTRLTVV.

The rearrangement joins TRBV29-1 to TRBJ1-2; 7 nucleotides agree with TRBD1. Germline-derived CDR1 and CDR2 are SQVTM and ANQGSEA. The CDR3 loop spans 14 amino acids. V lost 2 bases, J lost 5 bases, and 8 bases stayed unmatched. The CDR3 loop reads CSVEPKGARYGYTF. The CDR3, as DNA: TGCAGCGTTGAACCTAAGGGGGCGAGATATGGCTACACCTTC.

The table lists this clone with a count of one. The chain employs TRBV11-2 and TRBJ1-2; TRBD1 matches at 7 bases. Germline V gene sequence: CDR1 SGHAT, CDR2 FQNNGV. Germline trimming cut 5 bases from V and 3 bases from J; bases unmatched to any gene: 9. CDR3 size: 15 residues. The CDR3 DNA is TGTGCCAGCAGCGTCGGATCAGGGGGATACTATGGCTACACCTTC. Translating it yields CASSVGSGGYYGYTF.

The rearrangement joins TRBV7-6 to TRBJ2-5; a weak D match, TRBD1 (6 bases). Germline CDR1 is SGHVS and CDR2 is FNYEAQ. The CDR3 is 13 amino acids. The V end was cut by 6 bases, the J end by 2 bases, with 10 bases between. CDR3 coding DNA: TGTGCCAGCAGTGGACAGCTACAAGAGACCCAGTACTTC. This sequence encodes CASSGQLQETQYF.

The gene calls are TRBV7-2 and TRBJ2-1, with D perhaps matching TRBD1 (6 bases). The length of the CDR3 is 12 residues. Trimming took 5 bases from V and 10 from J, leaving 12 bases between them. Germline V gives CDR1 SGHTA, CDR2 FQGNSA. CDR3 in DNA: TGTGCCAGCAGCCCTGGTGGGGGCGAGCAGTTCTTC. Translation gives CASSPGGGEQFF.

CDR3 region: CSVPWVGEDEQFF. The CDR3 region has the DNA TGCAGCGTTCCGTGGGTCGGGGAGGATGAGCAGTTCTTC. The J gene is TRBJ2-1, the V gene TRBV29-1; D may be TRBD2 (6 bases). CDR1 is SQVTM, CDR2 ANQGSEA, per germline. V was cut by 5 bases and J by 8 bases, with 16 bases left in between. CDR3 length equals 13 residues.

The chain has TRBV2 and TRBJ2-1; 16 bases are shared with TRBD2. Per germline, CDR1 SNHLY and CDR2 FYNNEI. After removal of 6 bases from V and 0 bases from J, the junction contained 14 bases not matched to a gene. The CDR3 contains 21 residues. CDR3 sequence reads: CASSHNPGLAGGPGSYNEQFF. The CDR3 DNA reads as TGTGCCAGCAGCCACAACCCGGGACTAGCGGGAGGGCCGGGCTCCTACAATGAGCAGTTCTTC.

The chain recombines TRBV30 with TRBJ1-6; D unclear. The CDR3 extends over 14 amino acids. V was trimmed by 4 bases and J by 0 bases, leaving 7 bases between them. Germline CDR1 and CDR2: GTSNPN and SVGIG (reference sequence). In DNA, the CDR3 is TGTGCCTGGAATCGCGGCTCCTATAATTCACCCCTCCACTTT. Its protein product is CAWNRGSYNSPLHF.

The chain links TRBV9 to TRBJ1-3; D uncertain. The CDR3 totals 16 residues. Germline CDR1 SGDLS, CDR2 YYNGEE. V was shortened by 0 bases and J by 2 bases, with 12 bases between the two germline ends. CDR3 region: CASSVESDWPGNTIYF. CDR3 DNA sequence: TGTGCCAGCAGCGTAGAAAGTGACTGGCCTGGAAACACCATATATTTT.

This rearrangement joins TRBV7-9 to TRBJ1-4; D uncertain. Trimming stripped 2 bases from V and 5 bases from J, with 9 bases between. Germline CDR1 is SEHNR and CDR2 is FQNEAQ (reference sequence). CDR3 length: 14 amino acids. The CDR3 here is CASSLTRQNEKLFF. Here the CDR3 DNA reads TGTGCCAGCAGCTTAACTAGACAAAATGAAAAACTGTTTTTT.

The chain recombines TRBV6-6 with TRBJ2-7; TRBD2 matches 11 bases. The junction had 2 bases not matched to a gene; V was cut back by 4 bases and J by 3 bases. The germline V gene encodes CDR1 MNHNY and CDR2 SVGAGI (reference sequence). This CDR3 comprises 14 residues. The CDR3 loop reads CASSLAGGRYEQYF. In DNA, the CDR3 is TGTGCCAGCAGTTTAGCGGGAGGGCGCTACGAGCAGTACTTC.

This rearrangement joins TRBV15 to TRBJ1-1; tentatively, D is TRBD1 (5 bases). This CDR3 is 15 amino acids long. The V gene lost 1 base and the J gene lost 3 bases, with 12 bases spanning the gap. The germline V gene encodes CDR1 LNHNV and CDR2 YYDKDF (reference sequence). This chain's CDR3 is CATSRVEGRYTEAFF. DNA of the CDR3: TGTGCCACCAGCAGAGTTGAGGGGAGGTACACTGAAGCTTTCTTT.

The chain uses TRBV28 and TRBJ1-1; 9 bases are a match to TRBD1. The V segment lost 1 base and the J segment 6 bases; nucleotides outside the gene matches: 6. Germline V gene sequence: CDR1 MDHEN, CDR2 SYDVKM. CDR3 length equals 15 residues. The CDR3 spells CASSLYDRGTPEAFF. The CDR3 DNA follows: TGTGCCAGCAGTTTATACGACAGGGGGACGCCTGAAGCTTTCTTT. Variable domain in full (rest from reference TRBV28 and TRBJ1-1): DVKVTQSSRYLVKRTGEKVFLECVQDMDHENMFWYRQDPGLGLRLIYFSYDVKMKEKGDIPEGYSVSREKKERFSLILESASTNQTSMYLCASSLYDRGTPEAFFGQGTRLTVV.

This rearrangement joins TRBV13 to TRBJ2-7; D may be TRBD1 (5 bases). V lost 5 bases and J 7 bases, leaving 27 bases between the germline ends. The CDR3 extends over 17 amino acids. Germline V gene sequence: CDR1 PRHDT, CDR2 FYEKMQ (reference sequence). CDR3 loop: CASSLSPGFTLSREQYF. CDR3 coding DNA: TGTGCCAGCAGCCTCTCACCAGGGTTTACACTCTCGAGGGAGCAGTACTTC.

The chain recombines TRBV5-4 with TRBJ1-1; no firm D call. V lost 3 bases to trimming and J lost 4 bases, with 16 bases between them. The CDR3 contains 15 residues. The germline gives CDR1 SGHNT, CDR2 YYREEE (reference sequence). CDR3 residues: CASSSYFSGRTEAFF. The CDR3 DNA reads TGTGCCAGCAGCTCTTATTTTAGCGGACGCACTGAAGCTTTCTTT.

V gene TRBV5-5 combines with J gene TRBJ2-2; TRBD1 agrees at 10 bases. Losses at the gene ends were 2 bases for V and 3 bases for J; bases not matched to a gene: 4. The CDR3 runs to 16 residues. Looked up from germline, CDR1 is SGHKS and CDR2 is YYEKEE (reference sequence). CDR3 in DNA: TGTGCCAGCAGCTTAGACAGGGGGCCTTACACCGGGGAGCTGTTTTTT. Residues: CASSLDRGPYTGELFF. The variable domain in full, completed from reference TRBV5-5 and TRBJ2-2, reads DAGVTQSPTHLIKTRGQQVTLRCSPISGHKSVSWYQQVLGQGPQFIFQYYEKEERGRGNFPDRFSARQFPNYSSELNVNALLLGDSALYLCASSLDRGPYTGELFFGEGSRLTVL.

The chain joins TRBV18 to TRBJ1-6, with 9 bases aligning to TRBD1. The CDR3 consists of 20 residues. Germline V gives CDR1 KGHSH, CDR2 LQKENI. The ends lost 2 bases at V and 7 bases at J; junction bases unmatched: 18. The CDR3 spells CASSPLRTTSGTGRNSPLHF. DNA of the CDR3: TGTGCCAGCTCACCATTGAGGACCACTTCCGGGACAGGGCGAAATTCACCCCTCCACTTT.

The V call is TRBV4-3, the J call TRBJ1-1; D not certain. With 3 bases removed from V and 4 bases from J, the gap between germline ends came to 6 bases. The CDR3 sequence is 12 residues long. CDR1 and CDR2 (germline): LGHNA, YSLEER. The CDR3 loop is CASSHSGTEAFF. The CDR3 DNA reads as TGCGCCAGCAGCCACAGTGGCACTGAAGCTTTCTTT.

The chain recombines TRBV10-2 with TRBJ2-7; no clear D gene. With 3 bases removed from V and 0 bases from J, the gap between germline ends came to 21 bases. The CDR3 contains 18 residues. Germline CDR1 and CDR2: WSHSY and SAAADI. CDR3 amino acids: CASSEFPQVTLASYEQYF. As DNA, the CDR3 is TGCGCCAGCAGTGAATTCCCCCAGGTTACCCTTGCCTCCTACGAGCAGTACTTC.

The chain combines TRBV6-1 with TRBJ1-5; the D gene is possibly TRBD1 (5 bases). This CDR3 spans 16 amino acids. V was cut by 2 bases and J by 2 bases, with 13 bases left in between. The V gene's germline CDR1 is MNHNS and CDR2 SASEGT. For the CDR3, the DNA is TGTGCCAGCAGTGAAAGTTCGTGGGGGGGCAATCAGCCCCAGCATTTT. This sequence encodes CASSESSWGGNQPQHF.

V gene TRBV4-2 combines with J gene TRBJ1-5; TRBD1 matches 7 bases. With 4 bases clipped from V and 0 bases from J, the junction kept 12 bases outside the gene matches. In germline, CDR1 is LGHNA, CDR2 YNFKEQ. There are 18 residues in the CDR3. The CDR3 DNA sequence: TGTGCCAGCAGCCCCCAGACAGGGTCCCTTGATAGCAATCAGCCCCAGCATTTT. Protein product: CASSPQTGSLDSNQPQHF.

This clone occurred once. The V gene is TRBV11-2, the J gene TRBJ2-5; maybe TRBD2 (6 bases). V was shortened by 2 bases and J by 3 bases, with 7 bases between the two germline ends. The CDR3 extends over 13 amino acids. CDR1 and CDR2 from the germline V gene are SGHAT and FQNNGV. CDR3 in amino acids: CASSLRLEETQYF. In DNA, the CDR3 is TGTGCCAGCAGCTTACGACTAGAAGAGACCCAGTACTTC.